Listed below are T cell receptor beta chains from one sample, sequenced in a study of cytomegalovirus exposure and HLA in healthy donors. Clones were sequenced by immunoSEQ multiplex PCR, and TCRdb holds only the in-frame ones, with some missing. The repertoire includes about 120,000 clones, 80% of them detected once, and 7.5% to 9.5% sits in the top ten. The sequencing input was PBMCs. The receptor set was obtained from a man aged 25-40 years in good health and CMV-seropositive. Each CDR3 is given with its conserved first and last residue. Fields, in order: D gene, clone size, J gene, V gene, CDR3 protein, CDR3 DNA. The D gene is left open where the match is weak. Only part of the rows carry a size: once, few, many, or a class if the clone is expanded.

d_gene: TRBD1
abundance: NA
j_gene: TRBJ1-6
v_gene: TRBV14
CDR3aa: CASSQGQYNSPLHF
CDR3nt: TGTGCCAGCAGCCAGGGACAGTATAATTCACCCCTCCACTTT

d_gene: NA
abundance: NA
j_gene: TRBJ2-3
v_gene: TRBV2
CDR3aa: CASSGLGLTDTQYF
CDR3nt: TGTGCCAGCAGTGGGTTAGGACTCACAGATACGCAGTATTTT

d_gene: TRBD2
abundance: NA
j_gene: TRBJ2-5
v_gene: TRBV18
CDR3aa: CASSPPGLAGSETQYF
CDR3nt: TGTGCCAGCTCACCACCAGGACTAGCGGGTAGTGAGACCCAGTACTTC

d_gene: NA
abundance: NA
j_gene: TRBJ2-7
v_gene: TRBV14
CDR3aa: CASSQDRGGRPPYEQYF
CDR3nt: TGTGCCAGCAGCCAAGATAGGGGAGGCAGGCCACCATACGAGCAGTACTTC

d_gene: NA
abundance: NA
j_gene: TRBJ2-7
v_gene: TRBV5-8
CDR3aa: CASRLTGRGNYEQYF
CDR3nt: TGTGCCAGCAGATTGACCGGGCGGGGTAACTACGAGCAGTACTTC

d_gene: TRBD1
abundance: NA
j_gene: TRBJ1-2
v_gene: TRBV6-1
CDR3aa: CASRETGASGYTF
CDR3nt: TGTGCCAGCAGGGAGACAGGGGCCAGTGGCTACACCTTC

d_gene: TRBD2
abundance: NA
j_gene: TRBJ2-1
v_gene: TRBV13
CDR3aa: CASSSRALAGINEQFF
CDR3nt: TGTGCCAGCAGCTCACGAGCCCTAGCGGGGATAAATGAGCAGTTCTTC

d_gene: NA
abundance: NA
j_gene: TRBJ1-2
v_gene: TRBV19
CDR3aa: CASSITDNTNYGYTF
CDR3nt: TGTGCCAGTAGTATCACGGACAATACTAACTATGGCTACACCTTC

d_gene: NA
abundance: NA
j_gene: TRBJ1-2
v_gene: TRBV19
CDR3aa: CASSTETGNYGYTF
CDR3nt: TGTGCCAGTAGTACAGAAACAGGGAACTATGGCTACACCTTC

d_gene: NA
abundance: NA
j_gene: TRBJ1-6
v_gene: TRBV6-5
CDR3aa: CASRKTGNSPLHF
CDR3nt: TGTGCCAGCAGGAAAACAGGGAATTCACCCCTCCACTTT

d_gene: NA
abundance: NA
j_gene: TRBJ2-7
v_gene: TRBV6-5
CDR3aa: CASSCVSRLPIYEQYF
CDR3nt: TGTGCCAGCAGTTGTGTTTCGAGGCTCCCGATCTACGAGCAGTACTTC

d_gene: NA
abundance: NA
j_gene: TRBJ2-1
v_gene: TRBV6-1
CDR3aa: CASSGDWRRAYNEQFF
CDR3nt: TGTGCCAGCAGTGGGGATTGGCGGCGGGCCTACAATGAGCAGTTCTTC

d_gene: NA
abundance: NA
j_gene: TRBJ1-5
v_gene: TRBV7-2
CDR3aa: CASSPGQPHQPQHF
CDR3nt: TGTGCCAGCAGCCCTGGACAGCCTCATCAGCCCCAGCATTTT

d_gene: TRBD1
abundance: NA
j_gene: TRBJ2-2
v_gene: TRBV5-1
CDR3aa: CASSLDRGDTGELFF
CDR3nt: TGCGCCAGCAGCTTGGACAGGGGGGATACCGGGGAGCTGTTTTTT

d_gene: TRBD1
abundance: NA
j_gene: TRBJ1-1
v_gene: TRBV29-1
CDR3aa: CSGRQGGNTEAFF
CDR3nt: TGCAGCGGTAGACAGGGCGGGAACACTGAAGCTTTCTTT

d_gene: NA
abundance: NA
j_gene: TRBJ1-4
v_gene: TRBV28
CDR3aa: CASSHGTPETPEKLFF
CDR3nt: TGTGCCAGCAGTCACGGGACTCCCGAAACTCCGGAAAAACTGTTTTTT

d_gene: NA
abundance: NA
j_gene: TRBJ1-1
v_gene: TRBV18
CDR3aa: CASSPIGLANEAFF
CDR3nt: TGTGCCAGCTCACCTATAGGACTAGCCAATGAAGCTTTCTTT

d_gene: TRBD1
abundance: NA
j_gene: TRBJ2-3
v_gene: TRBV9
CDR3aa: CASSPRAGGTDTQYF
CDR3nt: TGTGCCAGCAGCCCTCGGGCAGGGGGTACAGATACGCAGTATTTT

d_gene: TRBD1
abundance: NA
j_gene: TRBJ1-2
v_gene: TRBV6-4
CDR3aa: CASSYRGHNYGYTF
CDR3nt: TGTGCCAGCAGCTACAGGGGGCATAACTATGGCTACACCTTC

d_gene: TRBD1
abundance: NA
j_gene: TRBJ2-1
v_gene: TRBV5-6
CDR3aa: CASSLYWDREDNEQFF
CDR3nt: TGTGCCAGCAGCTTGTACTGGGACAGGGAAGACAATGAGCAGTTCTTC

d_gene: TRBD1
abundance: NA
j_gene: TRBJ2-7
v_gene: TRBV7-8
CDR3aa: CASLGGSLYEQYF
CDR3nt: TGTGCCAGCTTAGGGGGCTCTCTCTACGAGCAGTACTTC

d_gene: NA
abundance: NA
j_gene: TRBJ1-3
v_gene: TRBV29-1
CDR3aa: CSVERGGNTIYF
CDR3nt: TGCAGCGTTGAAAGGGGTGGAAACACCATATATTTT

d_gene: NA
abundance: NA
j_gene: TRBJ1-1
v_gene: TRBV6-1
CDR3aa: CASVGRNTEAFF
CDR3nt: TGTGCCAGTGTGGGGCGGAACACTGAAGCTTTCTTT

d_gene: NA
abundance: NA
j_gene: TRBJ1-1
v_gene: TRBV5-8
CDR3aa: CASSLGPITEAFF
CDR3nt: TGTGCCAGCAGCTTGGGGCCGATCACTGAAGCTTTCTTT

d_gene: TRBD1
abundance: NA
j_gene: TRBJ2-5
v_gene: TRBV5-6
CDR3aa: CASSFVGGAPETQYF
CDR3nt: TGTGCCAGCAGCTTTGTAGGGGGCGCCCCGGAGACCCAGTACTTC

d_gene: NA
abundance: NA
j_gene: TRBJ2-1
v_gene: TRBV9
CDR3aa: CASSVYGDSYNEQFF
CDR3nt: TGTGCCAGCAGCGTATACGGGGACTCCTACAATGAGCAGTTCTTC

d_gene: TRBD2
abundance: NA
j_gene: TRBJ2-5
v_gene: TRBV10-3
CDR3aa: CAIGTSGGAVETQYF
CDR3nt: TGTGCCATCGGGACTAGCGGGGGGGCCGTCGAGACCCAGTACTTC

d_gene: NA
abundance: few
j_gene: TRBJ1-6
v_gene: TRBV6-6
CDR3aa: CASSYGGHNSPLHF
CDR3nt: TGTGCCAGCAGTTACGGGGGCCACAATTCACCCCTCCACTTT

d_gene: NA
abundance: few
j_gene: TRBJ2-7
v_gene: TRBV2
CDR3aa: CARDKGSSEAHYEQYF
CDR3nt: TGTGCCAGGGACAAGGGGTCCTCGGAAGCCCACTACGAGCAGTACTTC

d_gene: TRBD2
abundance: NA
j_gene: TRBJ2-5
v_gene: TRBV6-1
CDR3aa: CASSEGGGALSTQYF
CDR3nt: TGTGCCAGCAGTGAGGGCGGGGGGGCCCTGTCGACCCAGTACTTC

d_gene: TRBD1
abundance: few
j_gene: TRBJ2-7
v_gene: TRBV7-8
CDR3aa: CASRHKRTGTSAEQYF
CDR3nt: TGTGCCAGCAGGCATAAGAGGACAGGGACTTCCGCCGAGCAGTACTTC

d_gene: NA
abundance: NA
j_gene: TRBJ2-3
v_gene: TRBV2
CDR3aa: CASSGWRDSSTDTQYF
CDR3nt: TGTGCCAGCAGTGGTTGGAGGGACAGCAGCACAGATACGCAGTATTTT

d_gene: TRBD1
abundance: NA
j_gene: TRBJ2-2
v_gene: TRBV9
CDR3aa: CASTFTGGANTGELFF
CDR3nt: TGTGCCAGCACCTTTACAGGGGGCGCGAACACCGGGGAGCTGTTTTTT

d_gene: TRBD1
abundance: NA
j_gene: TRBJ2-1
v_gene: TRBV6-6
CDR3aa: CASSLGQGMFF
CDR3nt: TGTGCCAGCAGCTTGGGACAGGGAATGTTCTTC

d_gene: NA
abundance: NA
j_gene: TRBJ2-7
v_gene: TRBV7-9
CDR3aa: CASSAPDSSYEQYF
CDR3nt: TGTGCCAGCAGCGCACCCGACAGCTCCTACGAGCAGTACTTC

d_gene: TRBD1
abundance: NA
j_gene: TRBJ1-2
v_gene: TRBV9
CDR3aa: CASSVQGAGDGYTF
CDR3nt: TGTGCCAGCAGCGTACAGGGGGCAGGAGATGGCTACACCTTC

d_gene: NA
abundance: NA
j_gene: TRBJ1-3
v_gene: TRBV18
CDR3aa: CASSPSGAGNTIYF
CDR3nt: TGTGCCAGCTCACCTTCAGGGGCTGGAAACACCATATATTTT

d_gene: TRBD1
abundance: NA
j_gene: TRBJ1-2
v_gene: TRBV9
CDR3aa: CASSLDRANSNYGYTF
CDR3nt: TGTGCCAGCTCCCTTGACAGGGCGAATTCTAACTATGGCTACACCTTC

d_gene: NA
abundance: NA
j_gene: TRBJ2-5
v_gene: TRBV5-5
CDR3aa: CASSLAGYRFQETQYF
CDR3nt: TGTGCCAGCAGCTTGGCCGGCTACAGGTTTCAAGAGACCCAGTACTTC

d_gene: TRBD1
abundance: few
j_gene: TRBJ1-2
v_gene: TRBV14
CDR3aa: CASSPRLQGISGYTF
CDR3nt: TGTGCCAGCAGCCCCAGGCTACAGGGGATCTCTGGCTACACCTTC

d_gene: NA
abundance: NA
j_gene: TRBJ2-7
v_gene: TRBV4-1
CDR3aa: CASSLTGSYEQYF
CDR3nt: TGCGCCAGCAGTCTTACGGGATCCTACGAGCAGTACTTC

d_gene: TRBD2
abundance: NA
j_gene: TRBJ2-2
v_gene: TRBV9
CDR3aa: CASSGRLAGHTGELFF
CDR3nt: TGTGCCAGCAGCGGTAGACTAGCGGGGCACACCGGGGAGCTGTTTTTT

d_gene: TRBD1
abundance: NA
j_gene: TRBJ1-5
v_gene: TRBV25-1
CDR3aa: CASSARTGGGGEPQHF
CDR3nt: TGTGCCAGCAGCGCTAGGACAGGGGGCGGTGGGGAGCCCCAGCATTTT

d_gene: TRBD2
abundance: NA
j_gene: TRBJ2-3
v_gene: TRBV9
CDR3aa: CASSVGGGANTQYF
CDR3nt: TGTGCCAGCAGCGTTGGCGGGGGGGCTAATACGCAGTATTTT

d_gene: NA
abundance: NA
j_gene: TRBJ1-1
v_gene: TRBV6-5
CDR3aa: CASSYRPRDQGAFF
CDR3nt: TGTGCCAGCAGTTACCGACCCCGGGATCAAGGAGCTTTCTTT

d_gene: NA
abundance: NA
j_gene: TRBJ2-2
v_gene: TRBV11-2
CDR3aa: CASSPGGLGELFF
CDR3nt: TGTGCCAGCAGTCCGGGGGGCCTCGGGGAGCTGTTTTTT

d_gene: NA
abundance: NA
j_gene: TRBJ1-2
v_gene: TRBV30
CDR3aa: CAWSVHGEYYGYTF
CDR3nt: TGTGCCTGGAGTGTACATGGGGAGTACTATGGCTACACCTTC

d_gene: NA
abundance: few
j_gene: TRBJ2-5
v_gene: TRBV7-2
CDR3aa: CASSLGAGPQETQYF
CDR3nt: TGTGCCAGCAGCTTAGGAGCGGGCCCTCAAGAGACCCAGTACTTC

d_gene: TRBD2
abundance: NA
j_gene: TRBJ2-5
v_gene: TRBV7-9
CDR3aa: CASSPHAGGPRETQYF
CDR3nt: TGTGCCAGCAGCCCCCACGCGGGGGGGCCGCGGGAGACCCAGTACTTC

d_gene: TRBD2
abundance: NA
j_gene: TRBJ2-7
v_gene: TRBV6-1
CDR3aa: CATETSGGAEQYF
CDR3nt: TGTGCCACCGAGACTAGCGGGGGAGCCGAGCAGTACTTC

d_gene: NA
abundance: NA
j_gene: TRBJ2-5
v_gene: TRBV5-1
CDR3aa: CASSLEFPGRETQYF
CDR3nt: TGCGCCAGCAGCTTGGAATTTCCGGGTCGCGAGACCCAGTACTTC